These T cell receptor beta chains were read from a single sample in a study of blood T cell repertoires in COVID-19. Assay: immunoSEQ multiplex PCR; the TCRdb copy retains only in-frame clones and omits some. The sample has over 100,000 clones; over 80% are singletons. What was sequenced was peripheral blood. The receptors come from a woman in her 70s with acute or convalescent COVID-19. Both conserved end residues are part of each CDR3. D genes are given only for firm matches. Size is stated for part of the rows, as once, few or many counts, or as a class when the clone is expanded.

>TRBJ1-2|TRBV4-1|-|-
TGCGCCAGCAGCCCGAGCCAGGCTAACTATGGCTACACCTTC
CASSPSQANYGYTF
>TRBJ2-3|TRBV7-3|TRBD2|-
TGTGCCAGCAGCGTCCGGGGCGGGGGAGGCGGAGATACGCAGTATTTT
CASSVRGGGGGDTQYF
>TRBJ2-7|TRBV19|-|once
TGTGCCAGTACGCTTAATTCAGGCTCTCCCCACGAGCAGTACTTC
CASTLNSGSPHEQYF
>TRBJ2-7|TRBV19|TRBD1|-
TGTGCCAGTAGTAGTGGGACAGGGGGCTCCTACGAGCAGTACTTC
CASSSGTGGSYEQYF
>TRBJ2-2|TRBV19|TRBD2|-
TGTGCCAGTAGGGGGACTAGCGGGAGCGCAGGGGAGCTGTTTTTT
CASRGTSGSAGELFF
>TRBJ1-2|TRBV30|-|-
TGTGCCTGGAGTAGGGGTTGGGAGGGTGGCTACACCTTC
CAWSRGWEGGYTF
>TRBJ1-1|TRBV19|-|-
TGTGCCAGTAGGGACGATGGGGGCCCGGGTGAAGCTTTCTTT
CASRDDGGPGEAFF
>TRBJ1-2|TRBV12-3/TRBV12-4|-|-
TGTGCCAGCACCCCCGGCAGGCTCTATGGCTACACCTTC
CASTPGRLYGYTF
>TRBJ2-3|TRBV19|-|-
TGTGCCAGTAGTATAGGGCAGGATACTAGCACAGATACGCAGTATTTT
CASSIGQDTSTDTQYF
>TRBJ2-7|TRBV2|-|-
TGTGCCAGCAGGAGGGAAGACCACGAGCAGTACTTC
CASRREDHEQYF
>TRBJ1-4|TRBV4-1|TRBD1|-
TGCGCCAGCAGCCAGCCGGGACAGGGGAATGAAAAACTGTTTTTT
CASSQPGQGNEKLFF
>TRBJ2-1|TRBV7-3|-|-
TGTGCCAGCAGCTTAGGGGCGGGATACAATGAGCAGTTCTTC
CASSLGAGYNEQFF
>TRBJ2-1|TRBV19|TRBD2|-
TGTGCCAGTACCTCTAGCGGGGGGGCCCGGAATGAGCAGTTCTTC
CASTSSGGARNEQFF
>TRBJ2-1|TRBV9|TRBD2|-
TGTGCCAGCGTGGCTAGCGGGGCGGAGCAGTTCTTC
CASVASGAEQFF
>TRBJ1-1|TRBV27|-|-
TGTGCCAGCAGTTTAATGGCTCTACAGGGCACTGAAGCTTTCTTT
CASSLMALQGTEAFF
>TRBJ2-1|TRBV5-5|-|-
TGTGCCAGCAGCTTGTTCGGGACACAGAACAATGAGCAGTTCTTC
CASSLFGTQNNEQFF
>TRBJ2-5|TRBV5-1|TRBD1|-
TGCGCCAGCAGCCCCTGGCAGGGGGCTTTCCAAGGACAAGAGACCCAGTACTTC
CASSPWQGAFQGQETQYF
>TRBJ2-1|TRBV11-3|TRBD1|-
TGTGCCAGCAGCCCCGGGACAGGGGAAAACAATGAGCAGTTCTTC
CASSPGTGENNEQFF
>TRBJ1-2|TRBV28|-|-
TGTGCCAGCAGTGTCGGGGGATCCCCGAGGGGCTACACCTTC
CASSVGGSPRGYTF
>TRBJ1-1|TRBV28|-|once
TGTGCCAGCAGTACTGCCCGGGTTGAAGCTTTCTTT
CASSTARVEAFF
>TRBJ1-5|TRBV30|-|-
TGTGCCTGGGGGACAAATCAGCCCCAGCATTTT
CAWGTNQPQHF
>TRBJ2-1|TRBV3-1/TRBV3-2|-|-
TGTGCCAGCAGCCAAGGGAGAGGGAACTACAATGAGCAGTTCTTC
CASSQGRGNYNEQFF
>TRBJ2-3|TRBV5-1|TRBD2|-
TGCGCCAGCAGCCTAGGACTAGCGGGGGGCCCAGATACGCAGTATTTT
CASSLGLAGGPDTQYF
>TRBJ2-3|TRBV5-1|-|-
TGCGCCAGCAGCTTGGTGGGGGCGGCAGATACGCAGTATTTT
CASSLVGAADTQYF
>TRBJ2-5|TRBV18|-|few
TGTGCCAGCTCACCACAAGGGGTAGGAGAGACCCAGTACTTC
CASSPQGVGETQYF
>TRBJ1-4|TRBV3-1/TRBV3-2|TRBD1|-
TGTGCCAGCAGCCTGCGGTCAGGGGGCGATGAAAAACTGTTTTTT
CASSLRSGGDEKLFF
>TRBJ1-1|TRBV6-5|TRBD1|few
TGTGCCAGCAGTTGGACAACGGGACAGGGAACTTTCTTT
CASSWTTGQGTFF
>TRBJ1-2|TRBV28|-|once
TGTGCCAGCAGTTCGGGCCCTGAGGGTGATGGCTACACCTTC
CASSSGPEGDGYTF
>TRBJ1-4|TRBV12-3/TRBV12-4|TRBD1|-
TGTGCCAGCAGCAAACAACAGGGGGAAAAACTGTTTTTT
CASSKQQGEKLFF
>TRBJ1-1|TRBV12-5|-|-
TGTGCTAGTGGTTTGCTAACAGGGACCGAAGCTTTCTTT
CASGLLTGTEAFF
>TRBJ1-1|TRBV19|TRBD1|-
TGTGCCAGTAGTTCCAGGACAGGGGGGAACACTGAAGCTTTCTTT
CASSSRTGGNTEAFF
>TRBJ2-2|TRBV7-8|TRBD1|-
TGTGCCAGCAGGACGGGACAGGGGTTCGGCGGGGAGCTGTTTTTT
CASRTGQGFGGELFF
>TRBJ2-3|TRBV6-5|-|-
TGTGCCAGCAGTTACTCGATACAGGGCACAGATACGCAGTATTTT
CASSYSIQGTDTQYF
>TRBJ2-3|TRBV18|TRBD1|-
TGTGCCAGCTCACTCGGGACAGGGACGGATACGCAGTATTTT
CASSLGTGTDTQYF
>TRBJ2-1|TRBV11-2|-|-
TGTGCCAGCAGCTTAGATCGTCTGGGCGATGAGCAGTTCTTC
CASSLDRLGDEQFF
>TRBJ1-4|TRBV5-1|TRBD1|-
TGCGCCAGCAGCCCCGACGGGACAGGGCACGAAAAACTGTTTTTT
CASSPDGTGHEKLFF
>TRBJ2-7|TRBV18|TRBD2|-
TGTGCCAGCTCACCTCCGGCTAGCGGGGATCCCTACGAGCAGTACTTC
CASSPPASGDPYEQYF
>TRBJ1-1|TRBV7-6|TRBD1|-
TGTGCCAGCAGCTTATCAGGGGGGTCCAACACTGAAGCTTTCTTT
CASSLSGGSNTEAFF
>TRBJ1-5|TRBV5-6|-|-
TGTGCCAGCACCCGAGGAGGGGCGCAAGATCAGCCCCAGCATTTT
CASTRGGAQDQPQHF
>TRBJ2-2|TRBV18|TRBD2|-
TGTGCCAGCTCACTGGGACTAGCGGGATCGAACACCGGGGAGCTGTTTTTT
CASSLGLAGSNTGELFF
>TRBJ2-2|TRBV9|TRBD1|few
TGTGCCAGCAGCGCGACAGGGTACACTACCGGGGAGCTGTTTTTT
CASSATGYTTGELFF
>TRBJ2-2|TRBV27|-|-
TGTGCCAGCAGTTTATCGAGGAACACCGGGGAGCTGTTTTTT
CASSLSRNTGELFF
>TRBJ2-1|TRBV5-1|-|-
TGCGCCAGCAACCAGAGGACGGGGGGCGACAATGAGCAGTTCTTC
CASNQRTGGDNEQFF
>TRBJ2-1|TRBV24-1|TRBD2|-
TGTGCCACCAGTGATCCCGGACTAGTTAGCTCCTACAATGAGCAGTTCTTC
CATSDPGLVSSYNEQFF
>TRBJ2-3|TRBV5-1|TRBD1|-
TGCGCCAGCAGCTTTGGGACAGGGGCGGTAGATACGCAGTATTTT
CASSFGTGAVDTQYF
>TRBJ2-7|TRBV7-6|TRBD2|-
TGTGCCAGCAGCTTACGGGAGGGGCTCGAGCAGTACTTC
CASSLREGLEQYF
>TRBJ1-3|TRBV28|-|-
TGTGCCAGCAGTTTACTCAGACAGGCTGGAAACACCATATATTTT
CASSLLRQAGNTIYF
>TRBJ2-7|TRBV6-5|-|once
TGTGCCAGCAGTTACCTGCAGGGCTCCGAGCAGTACTTC
CASSYLQGSEQYF
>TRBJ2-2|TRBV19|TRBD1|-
TGTGCCAGTAGTAGGGGGACAGCCCTTCCCGACACCGGGGAGCTGTTTTTT
CASSRGTALPDTGELFF
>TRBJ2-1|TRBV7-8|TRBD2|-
TGTGCCAGCAGCTTAGAAGCAGGACTAGCGGGAAGGAAGGAGCAGTTCTTC
CASSLEAGLAGRKEQFF
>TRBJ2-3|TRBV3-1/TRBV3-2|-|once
TGTGCCAGCAGCCAAGGTCCACGAGGAGGTGGCACAGATACGCAGTATTTT
CASSQGPRGGGTDTQYF
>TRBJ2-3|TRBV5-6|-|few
TGTGCCAGCAGCTTACCTAGCGCTAGCACAGATACGCAGTATTTT
CASSLPSASTDTQYF
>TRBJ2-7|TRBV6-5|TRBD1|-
TGTGCCACCAGGGACAGGCCCTTTATGGAGCAGTACTTC
CATRDRPFMEQYF
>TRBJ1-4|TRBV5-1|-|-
TGCGCCAGCAGCTTACAGGGTTCTGAAAAACTGTTTTTT
CASSLQGSEKLFF
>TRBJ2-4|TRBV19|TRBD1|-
TGTGCCAGTAGTATAGGGACAGGGTTATACATTCAGTACTTC
CASSIGTGLYIQYF